This TCR beta chain originates from a study of OX40 agonist ivuxolimab in advanced cancers. Study background: Ivuxolimab, which is an agonistic anti-OX40 (CD134) antibody, was administered to the patients.

Some clones are missing from TCRdb's copy, which holds only in-frame ones; the method was immunoSEQ multiplex PCR. The table shows some 64,000 clones, with more than 80% occurring only once. The CDR3 totals 13 residues. With 4 bases removed from V and 5 bases from J, the gap between germline ends came to 9 bases. Germline CDR1 is SGHAT and CDR2 is FQNNGV. The chain carries TRBV11-2 and TRBJ1-5; D is unresolved. Here the sequenced sample was CD4+ or CD8+ T cells sorted from blood, taken in a trial of the OX40 agonist ivuxolimab. The origin of this receptor is an adult with an advanced solid tumor such as melanoma, head and neck, liver or kidney cancer. Here the CDR3 reads CASSSRRDQPQHF. For the CDR3, the DNA is TGTGCCAGCAGCTCCCGTAGAGATCAGCCCCAGCATTTT.